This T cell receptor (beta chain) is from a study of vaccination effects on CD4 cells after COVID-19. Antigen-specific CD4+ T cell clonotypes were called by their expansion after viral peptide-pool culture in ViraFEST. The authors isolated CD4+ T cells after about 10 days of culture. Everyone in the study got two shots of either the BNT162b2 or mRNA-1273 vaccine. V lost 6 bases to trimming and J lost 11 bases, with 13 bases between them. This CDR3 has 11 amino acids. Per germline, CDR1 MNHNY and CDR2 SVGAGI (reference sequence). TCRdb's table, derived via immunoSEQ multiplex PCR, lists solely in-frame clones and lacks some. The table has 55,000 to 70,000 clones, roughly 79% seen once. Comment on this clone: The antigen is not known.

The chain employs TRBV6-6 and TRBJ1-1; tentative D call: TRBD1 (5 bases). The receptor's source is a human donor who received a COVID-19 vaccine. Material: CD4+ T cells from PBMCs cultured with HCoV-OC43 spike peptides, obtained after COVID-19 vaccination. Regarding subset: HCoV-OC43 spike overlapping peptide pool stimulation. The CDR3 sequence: CASRTVGDAFF. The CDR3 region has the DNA TGTGCCAGCAGGACCGTAGGGGATGCTTTCTTT.